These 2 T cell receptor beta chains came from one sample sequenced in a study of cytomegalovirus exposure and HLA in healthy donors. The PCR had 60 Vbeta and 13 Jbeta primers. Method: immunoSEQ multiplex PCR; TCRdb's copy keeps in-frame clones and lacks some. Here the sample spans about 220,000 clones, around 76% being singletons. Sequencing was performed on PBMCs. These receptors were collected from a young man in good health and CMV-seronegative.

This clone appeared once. CDR3 in amino acids: CASSQTPGRDRETQYF. CDR3 DNA: TGCGCCAGCAGCCAGACCCCGGGACGGGACAGAGAGACCCAGTACTTC. The rearrangement uses TRBV4-1 and TRBJ2-5, with TRBD1 identical over 7 bases. This CDR3 comprises 16 residues. Looked up from germline, CDR1 is MGHRA and CDR2 is YSYEKL. Unmatched junction bases numbered 11, after V lost 3 bases and J lost 4 bases.

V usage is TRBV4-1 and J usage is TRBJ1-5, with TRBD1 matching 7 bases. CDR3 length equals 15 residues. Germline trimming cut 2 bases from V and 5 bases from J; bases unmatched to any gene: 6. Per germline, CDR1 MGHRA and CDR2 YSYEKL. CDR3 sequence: CASSQKIQGYQPQHF. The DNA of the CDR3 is TGCGCCAGCAGCCAAAAGATACAGGGGTATCAGCCCCAGCATTTT.